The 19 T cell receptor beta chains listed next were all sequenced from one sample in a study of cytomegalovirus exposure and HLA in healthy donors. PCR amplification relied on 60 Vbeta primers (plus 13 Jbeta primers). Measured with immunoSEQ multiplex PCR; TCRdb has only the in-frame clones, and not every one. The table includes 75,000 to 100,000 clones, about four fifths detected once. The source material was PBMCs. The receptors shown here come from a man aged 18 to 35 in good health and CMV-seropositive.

The CDR3 is CASSVDRDNTIYF. CDR3 DNA sequence: TGTGCCAGCAGCGTGGACAGGGATAACACCATATATTTT. The chain uses TRBV5-4 and TRBJ1-3; TRBD1 agrees at 8 bases. Germline V gene sequence: CDR1 SGHNT, CDR2 YYREEE (reference sequence). This CDR3 has 13 amino acids. The V and J ends lost 4 bases and 7 bases, in that order; junction bases with no gene match: 4.

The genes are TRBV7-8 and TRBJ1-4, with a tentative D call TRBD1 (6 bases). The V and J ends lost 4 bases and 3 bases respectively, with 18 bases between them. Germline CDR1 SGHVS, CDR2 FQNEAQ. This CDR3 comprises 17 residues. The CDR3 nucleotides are TGTGCCAGCAGCTCGGGACAAGGTGGGAGGGCTAATGAAAAACTGTTTTTT. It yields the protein CASSSGQGGRANEKLFF. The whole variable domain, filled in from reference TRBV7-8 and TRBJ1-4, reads GAGVSQSPRYKVAKRGQDVALRCDPISGHVSLFWYQQALGQGPEFLTYFQNEAQLDKSGLPSDRFFAERPEGSVSTLKIQRTQQEDSAVYLCASSSGQGGRANEKLFFGSGTQLSVL.

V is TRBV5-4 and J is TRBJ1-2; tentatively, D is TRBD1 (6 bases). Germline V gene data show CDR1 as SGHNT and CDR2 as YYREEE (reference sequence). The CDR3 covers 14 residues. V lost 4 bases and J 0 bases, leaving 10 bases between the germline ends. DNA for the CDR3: TGTGCCAGCAGCCGCAGGGGATCTAACTATGGCTACACCTTC. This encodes CASSRRGSNYGYTF.

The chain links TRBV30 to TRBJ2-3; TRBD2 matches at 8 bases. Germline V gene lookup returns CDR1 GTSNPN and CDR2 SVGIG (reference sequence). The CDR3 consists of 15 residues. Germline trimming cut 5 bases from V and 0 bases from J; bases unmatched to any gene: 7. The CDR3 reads CAWASGGGSTDTQYF. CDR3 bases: TGTGCCTGGGCCAGCGGGGGTGGTAGCACAGATACGCAGTATTTT.

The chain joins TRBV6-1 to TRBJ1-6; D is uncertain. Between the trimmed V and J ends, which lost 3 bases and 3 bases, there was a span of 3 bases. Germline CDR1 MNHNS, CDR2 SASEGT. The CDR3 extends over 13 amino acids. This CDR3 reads CASSDIYNSPLHF. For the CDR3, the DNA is TGTGCCAGCAGTGACATCTATAATTCACCCCTCCACTTT.

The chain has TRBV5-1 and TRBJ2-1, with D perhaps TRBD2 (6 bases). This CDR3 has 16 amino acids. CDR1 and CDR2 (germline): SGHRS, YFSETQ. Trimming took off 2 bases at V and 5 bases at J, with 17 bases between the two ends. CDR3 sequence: CASSFSVGGFNNEQFF. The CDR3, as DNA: TGCGCCAGCAGCTTTTCGGTGGGGGGTTTTAACAATGAGCAGTTCTTC.

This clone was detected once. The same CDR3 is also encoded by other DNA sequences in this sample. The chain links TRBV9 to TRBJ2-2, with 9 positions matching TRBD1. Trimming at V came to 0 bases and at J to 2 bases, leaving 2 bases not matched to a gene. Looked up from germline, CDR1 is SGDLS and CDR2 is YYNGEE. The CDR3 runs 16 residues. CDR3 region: CASSVGQGVNTGELFF. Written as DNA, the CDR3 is TGTGCCAGCAGCGTAGGACAGGGGGTAAACACCGGGGAGCTGTTTTTT.

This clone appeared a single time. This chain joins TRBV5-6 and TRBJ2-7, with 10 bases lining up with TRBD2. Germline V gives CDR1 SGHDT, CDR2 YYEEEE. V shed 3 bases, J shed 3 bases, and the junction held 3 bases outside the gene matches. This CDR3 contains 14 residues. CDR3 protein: CASSSIAGGYEQYF. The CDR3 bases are TGTGCCAGCAGCTCCATAGCGGGGGGCTACGAGCAGTACTTC.

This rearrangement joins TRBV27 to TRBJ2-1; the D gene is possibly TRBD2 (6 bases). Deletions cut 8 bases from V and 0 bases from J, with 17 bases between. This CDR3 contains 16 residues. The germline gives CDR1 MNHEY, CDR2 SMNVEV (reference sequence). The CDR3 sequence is CASWRAGSISYNEQFF. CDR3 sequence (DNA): TGTGCCAGCTGGAGGGCAGGATCCATCTCCTACAATGAGCAGTTCTTC.

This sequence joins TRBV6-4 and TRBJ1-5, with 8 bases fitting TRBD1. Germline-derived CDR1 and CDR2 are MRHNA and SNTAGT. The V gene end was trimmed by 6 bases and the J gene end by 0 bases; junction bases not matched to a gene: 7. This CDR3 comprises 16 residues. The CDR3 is CASRAGTGYSNQPQHF. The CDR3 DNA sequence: TGTGCCAGCAGAGCCGGGACAGGCTATAGCAATCAGCCCCAGCATTTT.

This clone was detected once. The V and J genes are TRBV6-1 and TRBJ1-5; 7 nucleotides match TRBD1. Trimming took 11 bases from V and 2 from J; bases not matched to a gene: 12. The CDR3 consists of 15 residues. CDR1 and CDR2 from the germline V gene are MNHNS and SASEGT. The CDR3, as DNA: TGTGCCGGGTCGCCAGGGGGGCATCGCAATCAGCCCCAGCATTTT. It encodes CAGSPGGHRNQPQHF.

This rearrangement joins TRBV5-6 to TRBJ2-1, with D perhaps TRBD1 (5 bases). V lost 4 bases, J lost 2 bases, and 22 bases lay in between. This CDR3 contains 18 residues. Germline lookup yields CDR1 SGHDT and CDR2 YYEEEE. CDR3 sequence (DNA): TGTGCCAGCAGCAATCCGGTTTCCCGAGACAGAGCCTACAATGAGCAGTTCTTC. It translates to CASSNPVSRDRAYNEQFF.

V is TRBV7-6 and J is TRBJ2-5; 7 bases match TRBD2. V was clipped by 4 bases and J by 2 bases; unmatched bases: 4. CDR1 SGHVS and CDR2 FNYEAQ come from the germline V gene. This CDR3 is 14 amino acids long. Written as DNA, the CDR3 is TGTGCCAGCAGCTCCCCGGGGGGTCAAGAGACCCAGTACTTC. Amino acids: CASSSPGGQETQYF.

The chain's CDR3 is CASSWGLAGIPGELFF. The CDR3 region has the DNA TGTGCCAGCAGTTGGGGACTAGCGGGGATCCCCGGGGAGCTGTTTTTT. V is TRBV6-5 and J is TRBJ2-2; 13 bases are a match to TRBD2. The CDR3 runs to 16 residues. Germline V gene sequence: CDR1 MNHEY, CDR2 SVGAGI. The J segment lost 6 bases and the V segment lost 4 bases, leaving 5 bases of the junction unmatched.

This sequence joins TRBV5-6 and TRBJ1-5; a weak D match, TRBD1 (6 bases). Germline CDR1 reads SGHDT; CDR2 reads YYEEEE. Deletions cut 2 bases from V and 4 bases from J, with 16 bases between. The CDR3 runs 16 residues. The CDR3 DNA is TGTGCCAGCAGCTTTAAAGTGGGTACAGGGAATCAGCCCCAGCATTTT. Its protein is CASSFKVGTGNQPQHF.

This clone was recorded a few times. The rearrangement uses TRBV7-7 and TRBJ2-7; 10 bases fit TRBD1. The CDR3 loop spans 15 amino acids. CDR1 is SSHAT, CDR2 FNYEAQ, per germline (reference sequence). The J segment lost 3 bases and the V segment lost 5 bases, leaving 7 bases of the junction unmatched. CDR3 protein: CASSPGQGSNYEQYF. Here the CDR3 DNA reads TGTGCCAGCAGCCCGGGACAGGGGTCCAACTACGAGCAGTACTTC.

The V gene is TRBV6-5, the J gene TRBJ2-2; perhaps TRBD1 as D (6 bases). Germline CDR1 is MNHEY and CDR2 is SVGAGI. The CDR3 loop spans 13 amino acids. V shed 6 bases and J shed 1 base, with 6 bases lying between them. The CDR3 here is CASRQGNTGELFF. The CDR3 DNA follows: TGTGCCAGCAGACAGGGGAACACCGGGGAGCTGTTTTTT.

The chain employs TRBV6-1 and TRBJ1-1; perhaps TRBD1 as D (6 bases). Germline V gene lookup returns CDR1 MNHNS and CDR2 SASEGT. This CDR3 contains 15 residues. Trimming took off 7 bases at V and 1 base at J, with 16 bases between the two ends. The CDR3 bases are TGTGCCAGCACTACCGACAGGAGAGGGAACACTGAAGCTTTCTTT. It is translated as CASTTDRRGNTEAFF.

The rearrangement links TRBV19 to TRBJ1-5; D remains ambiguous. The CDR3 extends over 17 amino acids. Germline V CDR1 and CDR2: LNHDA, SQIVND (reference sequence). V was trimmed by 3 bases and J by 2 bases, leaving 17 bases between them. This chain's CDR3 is CASSIGVRVRGNQPQHF. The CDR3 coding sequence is TGTGCCAGTAGTATTGGGGTGAGGGTCCGAGGCAATCAGCCCCAGCATTTT. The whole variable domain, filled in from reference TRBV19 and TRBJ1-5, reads DGGITQSPKYLFRKEGQNVTLSCEQNLNHDAMYWYRQDPGQGLRLIYYSQIVNDFQKGDIAEGYSVSREKKESFPLTVTSAQKNPTAFYLCASSIGVRVRGNQPQHFGDGTRLSIL.